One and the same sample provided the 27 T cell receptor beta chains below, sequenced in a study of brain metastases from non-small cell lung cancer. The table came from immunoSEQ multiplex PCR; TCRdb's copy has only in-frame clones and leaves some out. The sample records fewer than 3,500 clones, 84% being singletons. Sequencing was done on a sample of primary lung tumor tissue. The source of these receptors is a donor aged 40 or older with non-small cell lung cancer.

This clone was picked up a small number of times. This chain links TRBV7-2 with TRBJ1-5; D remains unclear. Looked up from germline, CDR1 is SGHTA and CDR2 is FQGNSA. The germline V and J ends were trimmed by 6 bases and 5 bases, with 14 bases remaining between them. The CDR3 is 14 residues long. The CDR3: CASRLGGVHQPQHF. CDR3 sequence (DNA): TGTGCCAGCAGATTGGGCGGGGTTCATCAGCCCCAGCATTTT.

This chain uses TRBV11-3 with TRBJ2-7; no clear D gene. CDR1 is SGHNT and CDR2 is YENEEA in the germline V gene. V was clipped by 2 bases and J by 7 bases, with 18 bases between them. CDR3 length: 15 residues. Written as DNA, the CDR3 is TGTGCCAGCAGCTTAACCCCGGTGGGCGTGGGGGAGCAGTACTTC. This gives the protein CASSLTPVGVGEQYF.

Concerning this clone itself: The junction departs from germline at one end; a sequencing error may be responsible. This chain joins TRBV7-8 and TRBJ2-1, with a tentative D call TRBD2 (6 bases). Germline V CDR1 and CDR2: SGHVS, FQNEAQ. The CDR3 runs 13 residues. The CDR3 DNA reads TGTGCTAGCAGCCTCAGGAGGGGAAATGAGCAGTTCTTC. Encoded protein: CASSLRRGNEQFF.

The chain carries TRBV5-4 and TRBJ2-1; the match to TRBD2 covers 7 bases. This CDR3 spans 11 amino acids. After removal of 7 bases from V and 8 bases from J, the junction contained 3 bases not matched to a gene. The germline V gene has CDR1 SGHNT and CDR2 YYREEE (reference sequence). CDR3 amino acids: CASGAGYEQFF. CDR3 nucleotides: TGTGCCAGCGGAGCGGGATATGAGCAGTTCTTC.

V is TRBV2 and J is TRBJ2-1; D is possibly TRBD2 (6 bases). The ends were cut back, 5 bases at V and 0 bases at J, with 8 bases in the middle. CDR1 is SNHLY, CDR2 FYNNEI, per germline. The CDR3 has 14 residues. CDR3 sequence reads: CASSPGSSYNEQFF. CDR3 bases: TGTGCCAGCAGTCCCGGGAGCTCCTACAATGAGCAGTTCTTC.

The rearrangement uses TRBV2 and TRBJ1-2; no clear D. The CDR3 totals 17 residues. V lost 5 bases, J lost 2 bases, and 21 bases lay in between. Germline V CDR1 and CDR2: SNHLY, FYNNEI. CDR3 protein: CASSMGVGLQLNYGYTF. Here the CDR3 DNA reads TGTGCCAGCAGTATGGGCGTGGGTTTGCAGTTGAACTATGGCTACACCTTC. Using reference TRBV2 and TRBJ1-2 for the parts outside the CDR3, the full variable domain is EPEVTQTPSHQVTQMGQEVILRCVPISNHLYFYWYRQILGQKVEFLVSFYNNEISEKSEIFDDQFSVERPDGSNFTLKIRSTKLEDSAMYFCASSMGVGLQLNYGYTFGSGTRLTVV.

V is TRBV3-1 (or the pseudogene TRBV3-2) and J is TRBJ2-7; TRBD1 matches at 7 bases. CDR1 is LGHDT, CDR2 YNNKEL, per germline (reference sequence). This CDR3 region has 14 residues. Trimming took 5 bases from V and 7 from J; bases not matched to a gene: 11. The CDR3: CASSSYRGSGEQYF. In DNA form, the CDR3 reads TGTGCCAGCAGCTCCTACAGGGGATCGGGGGAGCAGTACTTC.

The CDR3 region has the DNA TGTGCCAGCAGCTTAGTGGGGCCTGGGAACTACAATGAGCAGTTCTTC. As protein: CASSLVGPGNYNEQFF. The chain links TRBV7-6 to TRBJ2-1, with D possibly TRBD1 on 5 matching bases. From germline, CDR1 is SGHVS and CDR2 FNYEAQ. Trimming removed 1 base at V and 3 bases at J, with 13 bases between. The CDR3 spans 16 residues.

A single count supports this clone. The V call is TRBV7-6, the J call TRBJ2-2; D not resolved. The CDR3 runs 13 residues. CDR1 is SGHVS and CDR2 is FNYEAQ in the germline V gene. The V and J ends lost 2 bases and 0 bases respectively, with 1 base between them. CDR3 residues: CASSLTNTGELFF. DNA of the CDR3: TGTGCCAGCAGCTTAACGAACACCGGGGAGCTGTTTTTT.

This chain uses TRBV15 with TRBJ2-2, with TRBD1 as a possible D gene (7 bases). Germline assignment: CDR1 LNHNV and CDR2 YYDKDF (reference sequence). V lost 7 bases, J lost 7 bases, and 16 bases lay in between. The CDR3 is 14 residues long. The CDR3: CATIQGGMDGELFF. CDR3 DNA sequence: TGTGCCACCATCCAGGGGGGAATGGACGGGGAGCTGTTTTTT.

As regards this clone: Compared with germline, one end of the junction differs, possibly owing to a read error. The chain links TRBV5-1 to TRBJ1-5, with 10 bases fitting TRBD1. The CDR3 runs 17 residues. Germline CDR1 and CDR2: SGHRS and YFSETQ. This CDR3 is CASSYLKGTGEVQSQHF. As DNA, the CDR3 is TGCGCCAGCAGCTACCTGAAGGGGACAGGGGAGGTTCAGTCCCAGCATTTT.

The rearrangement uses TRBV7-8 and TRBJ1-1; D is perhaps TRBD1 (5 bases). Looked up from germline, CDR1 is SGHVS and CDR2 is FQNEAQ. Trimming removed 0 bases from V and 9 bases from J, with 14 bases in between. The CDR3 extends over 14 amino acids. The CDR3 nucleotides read TGTGCCAGCAGCTTAGCGCGTGCGGGGGGGAAAGCTTTCTTT. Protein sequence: CASSLARAGGKAFF. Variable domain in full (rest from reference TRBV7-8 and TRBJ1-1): GAGVSQSPRYKVAKRGQDVALRCDPISGHVSLFWYQQALGQGPEFLTYFQNEAQLDKSGLPSDRFFAERPEGSVSTLKIQRTQQEDSAVYLCASSLARAGGKAFFGQGTRLTVV.

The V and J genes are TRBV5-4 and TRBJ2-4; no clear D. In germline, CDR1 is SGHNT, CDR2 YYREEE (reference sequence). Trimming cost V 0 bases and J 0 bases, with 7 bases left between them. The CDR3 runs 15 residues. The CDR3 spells CASSLAEVAKNIQYF. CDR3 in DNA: TGTGCCAGCAGCTTGGCCGAAGTAGCCAAAAACATTCAGTACTTC.

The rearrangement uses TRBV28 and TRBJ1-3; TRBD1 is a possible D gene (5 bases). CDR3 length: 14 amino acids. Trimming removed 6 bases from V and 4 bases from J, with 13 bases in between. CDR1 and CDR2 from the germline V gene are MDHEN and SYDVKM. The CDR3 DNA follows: TGTGCCAGCAGCCTCGGGGGTAACGGAAACACCATATATTTT. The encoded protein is CASSLGGNGNTIYF.

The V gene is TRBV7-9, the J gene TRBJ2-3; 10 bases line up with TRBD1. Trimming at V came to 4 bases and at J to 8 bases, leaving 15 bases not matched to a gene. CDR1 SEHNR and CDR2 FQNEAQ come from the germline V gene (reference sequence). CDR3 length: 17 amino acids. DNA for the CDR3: TGTGCCAGCAGCTATCCGGGACAGGGGATTGGTTCAAGTACGCAGTATTTT. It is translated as CASSYPGQGIGSSTQYF.

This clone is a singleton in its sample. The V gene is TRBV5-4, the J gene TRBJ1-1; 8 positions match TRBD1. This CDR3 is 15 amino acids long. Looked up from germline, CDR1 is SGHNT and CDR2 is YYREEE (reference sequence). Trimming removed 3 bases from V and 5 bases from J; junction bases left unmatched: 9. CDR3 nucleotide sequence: TGTGCCAGCAGCTCACTCACAGGGGGGCCAACTGAAGCTTTCTTT. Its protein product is CASSSLTGGPTEAFF. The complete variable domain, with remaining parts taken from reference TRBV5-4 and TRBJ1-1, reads ETGVTQSPTHLIKTRGQQVTLRCSSQSGHNTVSWYQQALGQGPQFIFQYYREEENGRGNFPPRFSGLQFPNYSSELNVNALELDDSALYLCASSSLTGGPTEAFFGQGTRLTVV.

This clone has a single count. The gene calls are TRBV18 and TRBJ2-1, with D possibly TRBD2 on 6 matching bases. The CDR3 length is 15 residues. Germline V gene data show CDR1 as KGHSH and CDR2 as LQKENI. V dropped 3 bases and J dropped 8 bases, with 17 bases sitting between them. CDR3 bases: TGTGCCAGCTCACCCATCCGCGGGAAAAGGGATGAGCAGTTCTTC. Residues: CASSPIRGKRDEQFF. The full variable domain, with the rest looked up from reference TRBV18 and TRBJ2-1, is NAGVMQNPRHLVRRRGQEARLRCSPMKGHSHVYWYRQLPEEGLKFMVYLQKENIIDESGMPKERFSAEFPKEGPSILRIQQVVRGDSAAYFCASSPIRGKRDEQFFGPGTRLTVL.

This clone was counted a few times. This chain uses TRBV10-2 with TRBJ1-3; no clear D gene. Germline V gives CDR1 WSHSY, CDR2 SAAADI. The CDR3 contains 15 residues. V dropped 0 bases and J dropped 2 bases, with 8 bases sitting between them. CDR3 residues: CASSESSTPGNTIYF. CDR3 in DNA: TGCGCCAGCAGTGAGTCGAGTACCCCTGGAAACACCATATATTTT.

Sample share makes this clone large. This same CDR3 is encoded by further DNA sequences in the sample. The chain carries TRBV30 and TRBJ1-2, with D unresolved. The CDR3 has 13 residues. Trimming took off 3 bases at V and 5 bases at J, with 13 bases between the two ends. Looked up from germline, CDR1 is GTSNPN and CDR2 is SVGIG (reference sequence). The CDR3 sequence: CAWRSGFRYGYTF. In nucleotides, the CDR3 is TGTGCCTGGAGATCGGGCTTTAGGTATGGCTACACCTTC.

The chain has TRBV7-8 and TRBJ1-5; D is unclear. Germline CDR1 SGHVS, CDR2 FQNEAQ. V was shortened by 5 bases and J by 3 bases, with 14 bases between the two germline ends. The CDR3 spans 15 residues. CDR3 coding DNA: TGTGCCAGCAGCCCTGACAACCCCCTCAATCAGCCCCAGCATTTT. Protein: CASSPDNPLNQPQHF.

The DNA for the CDR3 is TGCGCCAGCAGCCCTACTAGCGGGTTCTCCTACAATGAGCAGTTCTTC. As protein: CASSPTSGFSYNEQFF. This chain joins TRBV5-1 and TRBJ2-1, with 9 bases matching TRBD2. The V gene end was trimmed by 4 bases and the J gene end by 0 bases; junction bases not matched to a gene: 5. The germline V gene has CDR1 SGHRS and CDR2 YFSETQ. The CDR3 contains 16 residues.

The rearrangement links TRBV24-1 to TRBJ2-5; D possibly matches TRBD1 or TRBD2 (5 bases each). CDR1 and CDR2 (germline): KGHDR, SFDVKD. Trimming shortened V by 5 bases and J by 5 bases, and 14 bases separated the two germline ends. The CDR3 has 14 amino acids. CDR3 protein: CATSGPSRDETQYF. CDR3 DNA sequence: TGTGCCACCAGTGGCCCCAGCAGGGACGAGACCCAGTACTTC.

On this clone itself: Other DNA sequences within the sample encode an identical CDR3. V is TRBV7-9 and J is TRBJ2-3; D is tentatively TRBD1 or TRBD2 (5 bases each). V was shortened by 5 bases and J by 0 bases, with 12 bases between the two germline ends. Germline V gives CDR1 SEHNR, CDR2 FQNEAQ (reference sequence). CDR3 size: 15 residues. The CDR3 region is CASSLQGGSTDTQYF. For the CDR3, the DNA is TGTGCCAGCAGCCTTCAGGGCGGGAGCACAGATACGCAGTATTTT.

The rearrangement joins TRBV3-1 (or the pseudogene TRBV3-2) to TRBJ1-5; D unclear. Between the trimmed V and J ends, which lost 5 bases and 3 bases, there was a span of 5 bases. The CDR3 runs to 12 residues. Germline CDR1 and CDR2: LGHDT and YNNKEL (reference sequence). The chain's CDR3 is CASSYYNQPQHF. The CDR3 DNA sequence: TGTGCCAGCAGCTACTACAATCAGCCCCAGCATTTT.

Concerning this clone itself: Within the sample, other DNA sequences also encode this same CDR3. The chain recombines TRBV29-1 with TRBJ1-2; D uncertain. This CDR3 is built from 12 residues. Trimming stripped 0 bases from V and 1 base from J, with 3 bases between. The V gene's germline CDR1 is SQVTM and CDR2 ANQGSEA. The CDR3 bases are TGCAGCGTTGAAGATCTTAACTATGGCTACACCTTC. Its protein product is CSVEDLNYGYTF.

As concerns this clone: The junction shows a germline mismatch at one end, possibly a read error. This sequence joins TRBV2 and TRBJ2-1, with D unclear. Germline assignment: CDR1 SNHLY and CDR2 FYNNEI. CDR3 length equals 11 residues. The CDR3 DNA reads TGTGTCAGCAGTGTTTACAATGAGCAGTTCTTC. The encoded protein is CVSSVYNEQFF.

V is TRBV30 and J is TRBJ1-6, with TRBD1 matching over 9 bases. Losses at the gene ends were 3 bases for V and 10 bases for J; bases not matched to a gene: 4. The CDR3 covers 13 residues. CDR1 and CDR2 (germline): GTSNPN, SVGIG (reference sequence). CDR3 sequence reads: CAWSQTGGSPLHF. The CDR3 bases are TGTGCCTGGAGCCAGACAGGGGGATCACCCCTCCACTTT.